This TCR beta chain was sequenced for a study of OX40 agonist ivuxolimab in advanced cancers. Using immunoSEQ multiplex PCR, the repertoire was profiled, and TCRdb retains in-frame clones only, with some absent. In the table there are 68,000 or so clones, around nine tenths of which are singletons. The CDR3 is 14 amino acids. Germline-derived CDR1 and CDR2 are GTSNPN and SVGIG (reference sequence). With 1 base removed from V and 0 bases from J, the gap between germline ends came to 8 bases. The chain carries TRBV30 and TRBJ2-3; D tentatively reads TRBD1 or TRBD2 (5 bases each). Sequencing used CD4+ or CD8+ T cells sorted from blood, obtained in a trial of the OX40 agonist ivuxolimab. This TCR was recovered from an adult with an advanced solid tumor such as melanoma, head and neck, liver or kidney cancer. The CDR3 is CAWSGGGSTDTQYF. DNA of the CDR3: TGTGCCTGGAGTGGGGGCGGGAGCACAGATACGCAGTATTTT.